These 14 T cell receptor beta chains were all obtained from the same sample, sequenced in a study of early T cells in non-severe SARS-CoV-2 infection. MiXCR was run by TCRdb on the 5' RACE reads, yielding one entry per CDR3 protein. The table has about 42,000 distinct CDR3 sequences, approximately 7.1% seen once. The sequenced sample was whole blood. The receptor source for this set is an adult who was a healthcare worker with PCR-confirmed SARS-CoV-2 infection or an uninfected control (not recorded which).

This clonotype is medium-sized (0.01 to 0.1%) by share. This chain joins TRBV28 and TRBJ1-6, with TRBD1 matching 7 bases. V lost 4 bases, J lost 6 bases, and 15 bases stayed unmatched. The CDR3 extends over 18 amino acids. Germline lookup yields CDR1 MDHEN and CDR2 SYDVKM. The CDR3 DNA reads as TGTGCCAGCAGTTACTTCCTTCCGGGACAGCAGACTAATTCACCCCTCCACTTT. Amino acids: CASSYFLPGQQTNSPLHF.

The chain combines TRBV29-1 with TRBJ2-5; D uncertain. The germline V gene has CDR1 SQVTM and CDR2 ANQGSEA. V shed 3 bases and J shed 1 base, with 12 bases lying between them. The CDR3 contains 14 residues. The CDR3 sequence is CSVDNQAGQETQYF. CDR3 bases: TGCAGCGTTGATAACCAGGCCGGCCAAGAGACCCAGTACTTC.

CDR3 residues: CSAREGNGYTF. The CDR3 DNA is TGCAGTGCTAGGGAGGGGAACGGCTACACCTTC. The rearrangement uses TRBV20-1 and TRBJ1-2; TRBD1 might be the D (5 bases). V shed 3 bases and J shed 8 bases, with 10 bases lying between them. The CDR3 consists of 11 residues. CDR1 and CDR2 from the germline V gene are DFQATT and SNEGSKA (reference sequence).

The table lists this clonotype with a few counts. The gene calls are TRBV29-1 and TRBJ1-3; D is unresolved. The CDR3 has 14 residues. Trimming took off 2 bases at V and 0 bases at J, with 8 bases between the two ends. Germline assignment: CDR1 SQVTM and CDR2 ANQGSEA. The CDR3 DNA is TGCAGCGTTGAACTGGGAACCTCTGGAAACACCATATATTTT. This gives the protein CSVELGTSGNTIYF.

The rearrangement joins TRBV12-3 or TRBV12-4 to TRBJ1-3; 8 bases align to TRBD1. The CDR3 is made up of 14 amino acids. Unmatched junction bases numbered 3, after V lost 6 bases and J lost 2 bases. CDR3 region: CASRQGQAGNTIYF. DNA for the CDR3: TGTGCCAGCAGGCAGGGACAGGCTGGAAACACCATATATTTT.

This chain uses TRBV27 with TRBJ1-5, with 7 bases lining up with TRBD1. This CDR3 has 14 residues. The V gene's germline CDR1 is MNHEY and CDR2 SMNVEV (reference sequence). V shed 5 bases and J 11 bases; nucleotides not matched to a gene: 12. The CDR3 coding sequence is TGTGCCAGCAGTCTAGTCCGGGACAGCTCATCCCAGCATTTT. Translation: CASSLVRDSSSQHF.

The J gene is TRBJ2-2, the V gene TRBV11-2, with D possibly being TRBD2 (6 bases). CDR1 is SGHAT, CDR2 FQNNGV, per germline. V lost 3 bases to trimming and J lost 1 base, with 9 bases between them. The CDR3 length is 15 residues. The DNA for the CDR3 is TGTGCCAGCAGCTTGAGGAGGGAGAACACCGGGGAGCTGTTTTTT. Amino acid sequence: CASSLRRENTGELFF.

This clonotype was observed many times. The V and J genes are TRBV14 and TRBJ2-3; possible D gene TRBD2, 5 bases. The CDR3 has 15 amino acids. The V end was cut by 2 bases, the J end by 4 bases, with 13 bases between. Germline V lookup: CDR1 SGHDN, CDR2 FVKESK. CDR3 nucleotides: TGTGCCAGCAGCCAACCGGCCGGACTGTCAGATACGCAGTATTTT. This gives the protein CASSQPAGLSDTQYF.

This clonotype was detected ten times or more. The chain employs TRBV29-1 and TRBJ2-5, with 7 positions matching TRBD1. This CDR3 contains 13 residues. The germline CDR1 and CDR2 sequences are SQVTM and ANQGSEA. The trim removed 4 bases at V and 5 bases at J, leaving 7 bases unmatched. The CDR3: CSVGQGSTETQYF. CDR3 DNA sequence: TGCAGCGTTGGACAGGGCTCTACGGAGACCCAGTACTTC.

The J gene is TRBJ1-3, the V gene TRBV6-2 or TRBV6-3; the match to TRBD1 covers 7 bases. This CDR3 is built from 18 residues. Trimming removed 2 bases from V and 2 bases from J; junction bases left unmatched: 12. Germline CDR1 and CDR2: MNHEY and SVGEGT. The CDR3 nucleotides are TGTGCCAGCAGTTACCGAAGGGACAGACTCCTTCCTGGAAACACCATATATTTT. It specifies CASSYRRDRLLPGNTIYF.

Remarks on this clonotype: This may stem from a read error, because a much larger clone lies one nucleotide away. CDR3 protein: CANTTGLSAQDTEAFF. The CDR3 DNA sequence: TGTGCCAACACCACAGGGTTATCGGCCCAGGACACTGAAGCTTTCTTT. V and J are TRBV7-9 and TRBJ1-1, with D possibly TRBD1 on 6 matching bases. Germline CDR1 SEHNR, CDR2 FQNEAQ (reference sequence). Trimming removed 10 bases at V and 3 bases at J, with 24 bases between. The CDR3 spans 16 residues.

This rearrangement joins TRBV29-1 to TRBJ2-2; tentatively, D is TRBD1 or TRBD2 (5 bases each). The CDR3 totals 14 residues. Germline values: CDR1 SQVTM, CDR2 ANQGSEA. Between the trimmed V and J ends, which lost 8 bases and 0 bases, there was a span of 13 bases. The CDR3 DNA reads TGCAGCATGACCCGGGGCACGAACACCGGGGAGCTGTTTTTT. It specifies CSMTRGTNTGELFF.

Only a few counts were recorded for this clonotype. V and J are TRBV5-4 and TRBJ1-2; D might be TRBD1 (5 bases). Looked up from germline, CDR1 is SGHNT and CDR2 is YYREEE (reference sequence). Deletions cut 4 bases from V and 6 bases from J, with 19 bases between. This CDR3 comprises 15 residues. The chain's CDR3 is CASSTRSRGPNGYTF. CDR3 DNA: TGTGCCAGCAGCACCCGTTCCCGGGGACCAAATGGCTACACCTTC. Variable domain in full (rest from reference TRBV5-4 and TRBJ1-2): ETGVTQSPTHLIKTRGQQVTLRCSSQSGHNTVSWYQQALGQGPQFIFQYYREEENGRGNFPPRFSGLQFPNYSSELNVNALELDDSALYLCASSTRSRGPNGYTFGSGTRLTVV.

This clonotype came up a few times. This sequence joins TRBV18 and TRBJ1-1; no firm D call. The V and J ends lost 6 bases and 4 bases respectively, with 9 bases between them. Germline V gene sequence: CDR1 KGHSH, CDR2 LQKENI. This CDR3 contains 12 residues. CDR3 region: CASSYTGTEAFF. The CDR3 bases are TGTGCCAGCTCTTACACGGGCACTGAAGCTTTCTTT.